The clone carrying this T cell receptor beta chain was picked up a small number of times. The antigen remains undetermined. The iRepertoire nested amplicon-rescue multiplex PCR amplified TCR alpha and beta CDR3s from RNA. In TCRdb, the multiplex PCR reads were re-called with MiXCR into one record per CDR3 protein. The sample gives under 200,000 distinct CDR3 sequences, more than 35% of which show up once; 5% to 5.5% is in the top ten. The data are from a study of glioma-infiltrating T cells. General study results and limits: Gliomas, especially low-grade, showed above-expected tissue-blood divergence; non-neoplastic patients showed below. Only very few CDR3 sequences appeared in both tissue and blood.

V lost 0 bases to trimming and J lost 4 bases, with 13 bases between them. CDR1 SQVTM and CDR2 ANQGSEA come from the germline V gene. The CDR3 runs to 15 residues. Material for sequencing was glioma tissue, nonneoplastic brain tissue, or PBMCs (not recorded which). The sequence was obtained from a human donor with low-grade glioma or glioblastoma, undergoing nonglioma brain surgery, or in good health (not recorded which). The chain couples TRBV29-1 to TRBJ2-1; D not resolved. In DNA form, the CDR3 reads TGCAGCGTTGAAGATCGATTCACCGCATACAATGAGCAGTTCTTC. Translation: CSVEDRFTAYNEQFF.